This TCR beta chain was identified during a study of T cell responses to AZD1222 COVID-19 vaccine. For the study at large: Pooling covered second doses at about 4 or about 12 weeks. Findings of the study overall: Females outnumbered males among donors, who were mostly white British; clonal diversity was possibly underestimated. Nearly half of spike-specific TCRs reportedly target variant regions that are unmutated in the B.1.351 and B.1.1.7 variants. Spike-wide coverage was observed for vaccine-associated CD4 TCRs, with dominant responses at 160-218 and 743-854.

Produced via immunoSEQ multiplex PCR; TCRdb's table is partial and in-frame only. The top ten clones hold approximately 0.5% of a sample with about 180,000 clones, 70% to 90% of them seen once. J gave up 2 bases and V 3 bases, and 4 bases lay outside the gene matches. CDR3 size: 16 residues. From germline, CDR1 is LGHNA and CDR2 YSLEER. As regards this clone: Its antigen is unidentified.

This chain connects TRBV4-3 to TRBJ2-5; TRBD2 aligns across 12 bases. This TCR was recovered from an adult in good health. The sample was peripheral blood, taken on day 0 of AZD1222 vaccination. CDR3 sequence: CASSQGTSGLQETQYF. Here the CDR3 DNA reads TGCGCCAGCAGCCAGGGGACTAGCGGGCTACAAGAGACCCAGTACTTC.